The present T cell receptor beta chain was sequenced within a study of blood T cell repertoires in COVID-19. V shed 5 bases, J shed 9 bases, and the junction held 10 bases outside the gene matches. The CDR3 runs to 15 residues. CDR1 is LNHDA and CDR2 is SQIVND in the germline V gene (reference sequence). Sequenced by immunoSEQ multiplex PCR; TCRdb stores in-frame clones only, minus some. The sample holds 300,000 to 450,000 clones, roughly 89% seen once. The rearrangement joins TRBV19 to TRBJ2-2, with 9 bases fitting TRBD1. The origin of this receptor is a woman aged 55-70 years with COVID-19, enrolled during active disease. The sample was peripheral blood. The CDR3 DNA sequence: TGTGCCAGTAGTTCCGGGACAGGGACTGTTCGGGAGCTGTTTTTT. It translates to CASSSGTGTVRELFF.